What follows is one TCR beta chain and its context. These data are taken from a study of blood T cell repertoires in COVID-19. Study at large: Some COVID-19 samples were acute and others convalescent; all came from the United States, Italy and Spain. PBMCs, B-cell-depleted T cells, or T cells provided the cDNA or gDNA that made up the material.

In the original processing: Reference gene primer amplification yielded estimated nucleated cell counts. Sequenced by immunoSEQ multiplex PCR; TCRdb stores in-frame clones only, minus some. V and J calls and clone size come straight from that table; D and trimming were deduced from the DNA. The sample includes about 200,000 clones, more than 75% of them seen just once. This CDR3 is 13 amino acids long. V was shortened by 7 bases and J by 3 bases, with 11 bases between the two germline ends. Germline CDR1 and CDR2: SGHTA and FQGNSA. The chain employs TRBV7-2 and TRBJ2-3; D gene unclear. Sequencing used peripheral blood. The origin of this receptor is a man aged 55-75 years with acute or convalescent COVID-19. In nucleotides, the CDR3 is TGTGCCAGCAACTCAAGACAAACAGATACGCAGTATTTT. It codes for CASNSRQTDTQYF.